What follows are 7 T cell receptor beta chains derived from one specimen sequenced in a study of blood T cells in healthy people across ages. The use of a sample-barcoded 5' primer and a J-beta primer mix characterized a second PCR of about 7 to 12 cycles. A single record per CDR3 protein comes from TCRdb applying MiXCR to the 5' RACE reads. Of about 830,000 distinct CDR3 sequences in the sample, 58% are singletons; the top ten hold about 20%. Sequencing input: blood. The receptors come from a man aged 30-40 years in good health.

This chain joins TRBV20-1 and TRBJ2-1, with 9 bases aligning to TRBD2. Unmatched junction bases numbered 7, after V lost 1 base and J lost 6 bases. The germline V gene encodes CDR1 DFQATT and CDR2 SNEGSKA (reference sequence). The CDR3 totals 15 residues. The CDR3 protein is CSARAGTSNFNEQFF. CDR3 nucleotide sequence: TGCAGTGCTAGAGCCGGGACTAGCAATTTCAATGAGCAGTTCTTC.

V usage is TRBV29-1 and J usage is TRBJ2-6, with D unresolved. CDR1 and CDR2 (germline): SQVTM, ANQGSEA. Trimming cost V 6 bases and J 0 bases, with 6 bases left between them. This CDR3 comprises 13 residues. The CDR3 sequence: CSVEFSGANVLTF. In DNA, the CDR3 is TGCAGCGTCGAATTCTCTGGGGCCAACGTCCTGACTTTC.

The chain joins TRBV16 to TRBJ1-2; the D is unclear. V lost 0 bases and J 5 bases, leaving 7 bases between the germline ends. From germline, CDR1 is KGHSY and CDR2 FQNENV. This CDR3 region has 13 residues. The CDR3 DNA follows: TGTGCCAGCAGCCAATCTGCGTGGTATGGCTACACCTTC. Protein: CASSQSAWYGYTF. Full variable domain (rest looked up from reference TRBV16 and TRBJ1-2): GEEVAQTPKHLVRGEGQKAKLYCAPIKGHSYVFWYQQVLKNEFKFLISFQNENVFDETGMPKERFSAKCLPNSPCSLEIQATKLEDSAVYFCASSQSAWYGYTFGSGTRLTVV.

This clonotype has just a few counts. In DNA, the CDR3 is TGTGCCAGCAGAGGTAGGGGGGCCTACAATGAGCAGTACTTC. Amino acid sequence: CASRGRGAYNEQYF. The chain couples TRBV2 to TRBJ2-5; D possibly matches TRBD1 or TRBD2 (6 bases each). The CDR3 has 14 residues. V dropped 6 bases and J dropped 11 bases, with 22 bases sitting between them. Germline lookup yields CDR1 SNHLY and CDR2 FYNNEI.

The chain has TRBV3-1 and TRBJ2-2; 9 bases agree with TRBD2. Germline trimming cut 0 bases from V and 4 bases from J; bases unmatched to any gene: 12. The CDR3 is 19 residues long. Germline CDR1 reads LGHDT; CDR2 reads YNNKEL (reference sequence). Here the CDR3 reads CASSQDRLAGDGGTGELFF. The CDR3 bases are TGTGCCAGCAGCCAAGATCGCTTAGCGGGAGATGGCGGCACCGGGGAGCTGTTTTTT.

This chain connects TRBV9 to TRBJ2-7; possibly TRBD2 for D (5 bases). The end of the DNA aligns better with TRBJ2-5, so the J call may be wrong. The CDR3 covers 14 residues. Germline lookup yields CDR1 SGDLS and CDR2 YYNGEE. CDR3 DNA sequence: TGTGCCAGCAGCGCAATAGCGAGGATGGAGACCCAGTACTTC. This sequence encodes CASSAIARMETQYF.

This chain uses TRBV29-1 with TRBJ2-1; a weak D match, TRBD2 (6 bases). Deletions cut 5 bases from V and 4 bases from J, with 15 bases between. Germline V gene sequence: CDR1 SQVTM, CDR2 ANQGSEA. CDR3 length: 14 amino acids. CDR3 coding DNA: TGCAGCGTTCGGTACGGGAGTACTTACAATGAGCAGTTCTTC. It yields the protein CSVRYGSTYNEQFF.